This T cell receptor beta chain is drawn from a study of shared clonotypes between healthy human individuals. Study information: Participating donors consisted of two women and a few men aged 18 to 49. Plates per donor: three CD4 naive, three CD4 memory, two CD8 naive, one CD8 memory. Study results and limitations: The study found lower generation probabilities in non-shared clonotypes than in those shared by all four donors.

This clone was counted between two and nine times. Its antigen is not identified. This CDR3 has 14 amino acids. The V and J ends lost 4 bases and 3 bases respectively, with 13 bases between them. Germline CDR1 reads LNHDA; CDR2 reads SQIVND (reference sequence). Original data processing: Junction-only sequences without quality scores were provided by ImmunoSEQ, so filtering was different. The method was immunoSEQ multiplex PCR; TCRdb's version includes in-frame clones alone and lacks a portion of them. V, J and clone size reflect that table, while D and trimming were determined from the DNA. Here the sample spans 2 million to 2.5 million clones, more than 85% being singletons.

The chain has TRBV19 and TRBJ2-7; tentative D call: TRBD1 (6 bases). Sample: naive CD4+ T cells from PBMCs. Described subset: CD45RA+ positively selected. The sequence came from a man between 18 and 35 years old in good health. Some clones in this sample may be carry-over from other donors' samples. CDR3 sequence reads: CASSNTGTYYEQYF. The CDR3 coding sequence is TGTGCCAGTAGTAACACCGGGACATACTACGAGCAGTACTTC. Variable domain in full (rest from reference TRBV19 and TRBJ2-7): DGGITQSPKYLFRKEGQNVTLSCEQNLNHDAMYWYRQDPGQGLRLIYYSQIVNDFQKGDIAEGYSVSREKKESFPLTVTSAQKNPTAFYLCASSNTGTYYEQYFGPGTRLTVT.